This T cell receptor beta chain is from a study of cytomegalovirus exposure and HLA in healthy donors. Across the study: The roughly 100 million unique TCR beta sequences, from around 200 million T cells, were found by an earlier analysis.

The CDR3 has 14 amino acids. Trimming took 3 bases from V and 2 from J, leaving 9 bases between them. Germline CDR1 SGHAT, CDR2 FQNNGV. Study-level points and caveats: Some TCR beta chains (about 170 of them) were listed as cytomegalovirus-associated.

In the PCR, 60 Vbeta and 13 Jbeta primers were used. The repertoire was sequenced with immunoSEQ multiplex PCR; TCRdb's copy has only in-frame clones and lacks some. The repertoire consists of 150,000 to 200,000 clones, with approximately 82% occurring once and the leading ten covering about 10%. To note about this clone: The antigen is undetermined.

The origin of this receptor is a man younger than 35 in good health and CMV-seropositive. The V and J genes are TRBV11-2 and TRBJ2-3, with a tentative D call TRBD2 (5 bases). The sequenced material came from PBMCs. The CDR3 sequence is CASSFAGPTDTQYF. The CDR3 DNA is TGTGCCAGCAGCTTCGCGGGTCCCACAGATACGCAGTATTTT.